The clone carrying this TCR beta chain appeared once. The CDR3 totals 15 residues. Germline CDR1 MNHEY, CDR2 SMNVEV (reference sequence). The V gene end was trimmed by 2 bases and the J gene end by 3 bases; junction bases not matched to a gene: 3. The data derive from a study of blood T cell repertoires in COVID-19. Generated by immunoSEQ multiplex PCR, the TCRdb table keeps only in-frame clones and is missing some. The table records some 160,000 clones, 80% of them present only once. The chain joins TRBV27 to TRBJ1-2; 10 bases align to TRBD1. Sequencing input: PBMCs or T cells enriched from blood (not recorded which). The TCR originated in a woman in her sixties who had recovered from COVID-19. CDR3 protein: CASSLVGTGDYGYTF. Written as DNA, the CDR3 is TGTGCCAGCAGTTTAGTCGGGACAGGGGACTATGGCTACACCTTC.